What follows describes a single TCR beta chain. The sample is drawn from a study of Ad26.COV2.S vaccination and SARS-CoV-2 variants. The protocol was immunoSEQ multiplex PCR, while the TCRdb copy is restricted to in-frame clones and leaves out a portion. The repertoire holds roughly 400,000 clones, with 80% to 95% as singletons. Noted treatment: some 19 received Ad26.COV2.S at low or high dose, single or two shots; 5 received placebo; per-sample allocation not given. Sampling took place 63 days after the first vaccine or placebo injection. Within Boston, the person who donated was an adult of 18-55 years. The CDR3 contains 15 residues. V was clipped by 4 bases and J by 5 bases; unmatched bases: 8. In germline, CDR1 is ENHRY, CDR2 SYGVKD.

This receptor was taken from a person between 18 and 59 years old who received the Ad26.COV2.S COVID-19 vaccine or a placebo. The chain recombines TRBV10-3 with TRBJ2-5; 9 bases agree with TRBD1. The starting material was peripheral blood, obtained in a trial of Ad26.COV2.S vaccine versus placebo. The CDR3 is CAISAIQGALETQYF. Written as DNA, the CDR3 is TGTGCCATCAGTGCAATACAGGGGGCTTTGGAGACCCAGTACTTC.